Shown below are 28 T cell receptor beta chains from a single sample sequenced in a study of blood T cells in healthy people across ages. A sample-barcoded 5' primer and a J-beta primer mix were used in a second PCR of roughly 7 to 11 cycles. Via MiXCR, TCRdb re-called the 5' RACE reads, giving one row per CDR3 protein. Among about a million distinct CDR3 sequences listed, 48% were seen once. The sample comprised blood. The origin of the receptors is a man aged 30-40 years in good health.

V and J are TRBV6-5 and TRBJ2-7, with a weak D call TRBD2 (5 bases). This CDR3 comprises 14 residues. Trimming left V 3 bases short and J 7 bases short, with 16 bases between. Germline-derived CDR1 and CDR2 are MNHEY and SVGAGI. The CDR3 sequence: CASSYNEGMGEQYF. The CDR3 nucleotides are TGTGCCAGCAGTTATAACGAGGGAATGGGGGAGCAGTACTTC.

The chain links TRBV11-2 to TRBJ2-5; 8 nucleotides match TRBD1. The J call could be wrong; TRBJ2-7 is a better fit for the DNA end. The germline gives CDR1 SGHAT, CDR2 FQNNGV. The CDR3 is 17 residues long. The CDR3 is CASSLAFRGQESYEQYF. The CDR3 bases are TGTGCCAGCAGCTTAGCTTTTCGGGGACAGGAGAGCTACGAGCAGTACTTC.

CDR3: CASVSGGAGDGELFF. CDR3 sequence (DNA): TGTGCCAGCGTTAGCGGGGGGGCCGGTGACGGGGAGCTGTTTTTT. The chain has TRBV6-6 and TRBJ2-2, with TRBD2 matching over 11 bases. Germline assignment: CDR1 MNHNY and CDR2 SVGAGI (reference sequence). The trim removed 8 bases at V and 7 bases at J, leaving 9 bases unmatched. This CDR3 contains 15 residues.

This clonotype occurred a few times. This chain connects TRBV4-3 to TRBJ1-5; the D gene is possibly TRBD1 (5 bases). The CDR3 is made up of 16 amino acids. Germline V gene lookup returns CDR1 LGHNA and CDR2 YSLEER. With 0 bases removed from V and 7 bases from J, the gap between germline ends came to 16 bases. As DNA, the CDR3 is TGCGCCAGCAGCCAAGATCACCGGTTAGGGGTGCAGCCCCAGCATTTT. Translated, it gives CASSQDHRLGVQPQHF.

Turning to this clonotype: One junction end does not reproduce the germline sequence, and a read error may be involved. This sequence joins TRBV11-1 and TRBJ2-3, with D possibly TRBD2 on 6 matching bases. The CDR3 covers 15 residues. The germline gives CDR1 SGHAT, CDR2 FQDESV (reference sequence). CDR3 nucleotides: TGTGCCTGCAGCCCCGACTCGCGGGGTAGGGATACGCAGTATTTT. Amino acids: CACSPDSRGRDTQYF.

This clonotype was recorded only once. The chain links TRBV5-1 to TRBJ1-4, with TRBD1 matching over 9 bases. This CDR3 has 14 amino acids. V trimming: 5 bases; J trimming: 7 bases; junction bases outside the gene matches: 6. CDR1 is SGHRS and CDR2 is YFSETQ in the germline V gene. The CDR3, as DNA: TGCGCCAGCAGACAGGGGGCTACGGGTGAAAAACTGTTTTTT. It encodes CASRQGATGEKLFF.

V is TRBV4-3 and J is TRBJ2-5; D unresolved. CDR1 LGHNA and CDR2 YSLEER come from the germline V gene. CDR3 size: 14 residues. V was clipped by 0 bases and J by 4 bases, with 9 bases between them. The CDR3 reads CASSQDLDSETQYF. The CDR3 DNA follows: TGCGCCAGCAGCCAAGATCTTGACTCAGAGACCCAGTACTTC.

The V and J genes are TRBV5-5 and TRBJ2-1, with TRBD1 matching 8 bases. V trimming: 0 bases; J trimming: 7 bases; junction bases outside the gene matches: 12. The CDR3 has 17 amino acids. Germline-derived CDR1 and CDR2 are SGHKS and YYEKEE (reference sequence). The CDR3 region has the DNA TGTGCCAGCAGCTTGGTCACACTGGCAGGGGGCAGAAATGAGCAGTTCTTC. Translated: CASSLVTLAGGRNEQFF.

The chain links TRBV10-3 to TRBJ2-1; TRBD1 might be the D (5 bases). The CDR3 consists of 9 residues. CDR1 and CDR2 (germline): ENHRY, SYGVKD. The germline V and J ends were trimmed by 11 bases and 7 bases, with 6 bases remaining between them. The DNA for the CDR3 is TGTGCCGCAGGGAATGAGCAGTTCTTC. Protein: CAAGNEQFF.

The chain has TRBV7-8 and TRBJ2-7; 7 nucleotides align to TRBD1. Germline trimming cut 4 bases from V and 7 bases from J; bases unmatched to any gene: 7. The V gene's germline CDR1 is SGHVS and CDR2 FQNEAQ. The CDR3 extends over 13 amino acids. CDR3 amino acids: CASSSPTGVEQYF. For the CDR3, the DNA is TGTGCCAGCAGCTCCCCTACAGGGGTTGAGCAGTACTTC.

This clonotype was found once. A much larger clone sits a single nucleotide away, making a read error possible. The chain carries TRBV6-5 and TRBJ2-1; D call uncertain. The germline V gene encodes CDR1 MNHEY and CDR2 SVGAGI. V lost 8 bases and J 4 bases, leaving 12 bases between the germline ends. CDR3 size: 13 residues. CDR3 protein: CASCPTAYNEQFF. CDR3 DNA sequence: TGTGCCAGCTGTCCTACAGCATACAATGAGCAGTTCTTC.

The rearrangement uses TRBV6-5 and TRBJ2-7; 7 bases fit TRBD1. Looked up from germline, CDR1 is MNHEY and CDR2 is SVGAGI. CDR3 length: 14 residues. The V and J ends lost 7 bases and 0 bases, in that order; junction bases with no gene match: 6. For the CDR3, the DNA is TGTGCCAGCACAAGGGACAGAGCCTCCTACGAGCAGTACTTC. Amino acids: CASTRDRASYEQYF.

This clonotype was counted between two and nine times. The chain combines TRBV5-1 with TRBJ1-2; perhaps TRBD1 as D (5 bases). The CDR3 consists of 13 residues. V was pared by 0 bases and J by 8 bases, with 11 bases between. CDR1 and CDR2 from the germline V gene are SGHRS and YFSETQ. The CDR3 nucleotides are TGCGCCAGCAGCTTGGGTGAACAGGACGGCTACACCTTC. Amino acids: CASSLGEQDGYTF.

The table lists this clonotype with a count of one. The chain links TRBV27 to TRBJ1-4, with D possibly matching TRBD1 (5 bases). This CDR3 is 15 amino acids long. Germline values: CDR1 MNHEY, CDR2 SMNVEV (reference sequence). Trimming took 8 bases from V and 4 from J, leaving 17 bases between them. The CDR3 sequence: CASAPRGRDNEKLFF. CDR3 DNA: TGTGCCAGCGCGCCTCGGGGACGGGATAATGAAAAACTGTTTTTT.

This clonotype has just a few counts. V and J are TRBV5-5 and TRBJ2-7; 7 bases map to TRBD2. Trimming took 4 bases from V and 4 from J; bases not matched to a gene: 11. Germline CDR1 reads SGHKS; CDR2 reads YYEKEE (reference sequence). The CDR3 runs 15 residues. CDR3 protein: CASSPRRGITYEQYF. As DNA, the CDR3 is TGTGCCAGCAGCCCAAGGCGGGGGATAACATACGAGCAGTACTTC.

There are a few counts of this clonotype. The V and J genes are TRBV6-1 and TRBJ1-2; maybe TRBD1 (6 bases). Per the germline V gene, CDR1 is MNHNS and CDR2 is SASEGT. Trimming cost V 11 bases and J 5 bases, with 18 bases left between them. The CDR3 runs 13 residues. CDR3 coding DNA: TGTGCCGGGGGGGCCGCCCCTTCATATGGCTACACCTTC. This translates into CAGGAAPSYGYTF.

The chain combines TRBV7-9 with TRBJ2-3; perhaps TRBD2 as D (5 bases). Germline CDR1 reads SEHNR; CDR2 reads FQNEAQ (reference sequence). This CDR3 comprises 16 residues. Trimming removed 2 bases from V and 1 base from J, with 13 bases in between. The CDR3: CASSLLTDYGTDTQYF. The DNA of the CDR3 is TGTGCCAGCAGCTTACTCACCGACTATGGCACAGATACGCAGTATTTT.

The V and J genes are TRBV6-2 or TRBV6-3 and TRBJ1-6; perhaps TRBD1 as D (6 bases). The V and J ends lost 5 bases and 5 bases respectively, with 16 bases between them. The V gene's germline CDR1 is MNHEY and CDR2 SVGEGT. There are 16 residues in the CDR3. CDR3 residues: CASSRRQGTNNSPLHF. CDR3 nucleotides: TGTGCCAGCAGTCGTCGGCAGGGGACGAATAATTCACCCCTCCACTTT.

The J gene is TRBJ2-1, the V gene TRBV7-6; perhaps TRBD1 as D (5 bases). The CDR3 is made up of 15 amino acids. Germline lookup yields CDR1 SGHVS and CDR2 FNYEAQ. Trimming took off 1 base at V and 8 bases at J, with 15 bases between the two ends. The CDR3 is CASSLGQGQLDEQFF. CDR3 nucleotide sequence: TGTGCCAGCAGCTTAGGGCAGGGTCAGTTGGATGAGCAGTTCTTC.

This clonotype was observed a handful of times. The chain links TRBV7-2 to TRBJ2-7, with D unclear. Germline V lookup: CDR1 SGHTA, CDR2 FQGNSA. The V end lost 2 bases, the J end lost 1 base, and 9 bases lay between the germline ends. This CDR3 is built from 14 residues. CDR3 nucleotide sequence: TGTGCCAGCAGCTTACTCCCAGAATCCTACGAGCAGTACTTC. Amino acids: CASSLLPESYEQYF.

The genes are TRBV2 and TRBJ1-4, with 8 nucleotides matching TRBD1. CDR1 and CDR2 from the germline V gene are SNHLY and FYNNEI. Trimming cost V 5 bases and J 8 bases; bases outside gene matches: 10. The CDR3 is 15 residues long. The CDR3 spells CASSNRGTSGEKLFF. In DNA, the CDR3 is TGTGCCAGCAGTAACAGGGGGACATCGGGGGAAAAACTGTTTTTT.

This rearrangement joins TRBV3-1 to TRBJ2-7, with D tentatively TRBD1 (6 bases). Between the trimmed V and J ends, which lost 0 bases and 11 bases, there was a span of 11 bases. This CDR3 spans 12 amino acids. Germline CDR1 is LGHDT and CDR2 is YNNKEL (reference sequence). The CDR3 DNA reads TGTGCCAGCAGCCAAGATACAGGGTTGAAGTACTTC. Its translation is CASSQDTGLKYF.

The chain has TRBV27 and TRBJ2-3; 8 nucleotides match TRBD1. The CDR3 contains 15 residues. V dropped 2 bases and J dropped 4; count of bases not matched to a gene: 5. Germline V gives CDR1 MNHEY, CDR2 SMNVEV (reference sequence). CDR3 protein: CASSLMGQVPDTQYF. The CDR3 DNA is TGTGCCAGCAGTTTAATGGGACAGGTACCAGATACGCAGTATTTT.

As to this clonotype: One junction end disagrees with the germline gene, perhaps due to a read error. This chain links TRBV20-1 with TRBJ2-7; tentatively, D is TRBD2 (5 bases). Germline values: CDR1 DFQATT, CDR2 SNEGSKA (reference sequence). The CDR3 is 11 amino acids. CDR3 nucleotides: TGCAGGGCTAGAGGGAACTACGAGCAGTACTTC. Its translation is CRARGNYEQYF.

This clonotype turned up a few times. The genes are TRBV4-2 and TRBJ2-7, with D perhaps TRBD1 (6 bases). Trimming stripped 2 bases from V and 1 base from J, with 9 bases between. CDR1 and CDR2 from the germline V gene are LGHNA and YNFKEQ. This CDR3 spans 14 amino acids. The CDR3 sequence: CASSQTQGSYEQYF. CDR3 nucleotides: TGTGCCAGCAGCCAAACACAGGGTTCCTACGAGCAGTACTTC.

The chain links TRBV15 to TRBJ1-1, with 12 nucleotides matching TRBD1. Unmatched junction bases numbered 5, after V lost 3 bases and J lost 0 bases. The CDR3 consists of 17 residues. Germline lookup yields CDR1 LNHNV and CDR2 YYDKDF (reference sequence). The CDR3 bases are TGTGCCACCAGCAGTCCGGGACAGGGGGCACTGAACACTGAAGCTTTCTTT. Translating it yields CATSSPGQGALNTEAFF.

CDR3 DNA sequence: TGTGCCAGCAGTCTACGGAGACAGGATGAGCAGTACTTC. It codes for CASSLRRQDEQYF. V is TRBV12-3 or TRBV12-4 and J is TRBJ2-7; weak D call: TRBD1 (6 bases). This CDR3 comprises 13 residues. V was clipped by 5 bases and J by 7 bases, with 15 bases between them.

This CDR3 reads CASNRGSYEQYF. The CDR3 bases are TGTGCCAGCAACAGGGGCTCCTACGAGCAGTACTTC. V and J are TRBV7-9 and TRBJ2-7; 7 bases fit TRBD1. The CDR3 spans 12 residues. Germline loops: CDR1 SEHNR, CDR2 FQNEAQ (reference sequence). After removal of 7 bases from V and 0 bases from J, the junction contained 0 bases not matched to a gene.